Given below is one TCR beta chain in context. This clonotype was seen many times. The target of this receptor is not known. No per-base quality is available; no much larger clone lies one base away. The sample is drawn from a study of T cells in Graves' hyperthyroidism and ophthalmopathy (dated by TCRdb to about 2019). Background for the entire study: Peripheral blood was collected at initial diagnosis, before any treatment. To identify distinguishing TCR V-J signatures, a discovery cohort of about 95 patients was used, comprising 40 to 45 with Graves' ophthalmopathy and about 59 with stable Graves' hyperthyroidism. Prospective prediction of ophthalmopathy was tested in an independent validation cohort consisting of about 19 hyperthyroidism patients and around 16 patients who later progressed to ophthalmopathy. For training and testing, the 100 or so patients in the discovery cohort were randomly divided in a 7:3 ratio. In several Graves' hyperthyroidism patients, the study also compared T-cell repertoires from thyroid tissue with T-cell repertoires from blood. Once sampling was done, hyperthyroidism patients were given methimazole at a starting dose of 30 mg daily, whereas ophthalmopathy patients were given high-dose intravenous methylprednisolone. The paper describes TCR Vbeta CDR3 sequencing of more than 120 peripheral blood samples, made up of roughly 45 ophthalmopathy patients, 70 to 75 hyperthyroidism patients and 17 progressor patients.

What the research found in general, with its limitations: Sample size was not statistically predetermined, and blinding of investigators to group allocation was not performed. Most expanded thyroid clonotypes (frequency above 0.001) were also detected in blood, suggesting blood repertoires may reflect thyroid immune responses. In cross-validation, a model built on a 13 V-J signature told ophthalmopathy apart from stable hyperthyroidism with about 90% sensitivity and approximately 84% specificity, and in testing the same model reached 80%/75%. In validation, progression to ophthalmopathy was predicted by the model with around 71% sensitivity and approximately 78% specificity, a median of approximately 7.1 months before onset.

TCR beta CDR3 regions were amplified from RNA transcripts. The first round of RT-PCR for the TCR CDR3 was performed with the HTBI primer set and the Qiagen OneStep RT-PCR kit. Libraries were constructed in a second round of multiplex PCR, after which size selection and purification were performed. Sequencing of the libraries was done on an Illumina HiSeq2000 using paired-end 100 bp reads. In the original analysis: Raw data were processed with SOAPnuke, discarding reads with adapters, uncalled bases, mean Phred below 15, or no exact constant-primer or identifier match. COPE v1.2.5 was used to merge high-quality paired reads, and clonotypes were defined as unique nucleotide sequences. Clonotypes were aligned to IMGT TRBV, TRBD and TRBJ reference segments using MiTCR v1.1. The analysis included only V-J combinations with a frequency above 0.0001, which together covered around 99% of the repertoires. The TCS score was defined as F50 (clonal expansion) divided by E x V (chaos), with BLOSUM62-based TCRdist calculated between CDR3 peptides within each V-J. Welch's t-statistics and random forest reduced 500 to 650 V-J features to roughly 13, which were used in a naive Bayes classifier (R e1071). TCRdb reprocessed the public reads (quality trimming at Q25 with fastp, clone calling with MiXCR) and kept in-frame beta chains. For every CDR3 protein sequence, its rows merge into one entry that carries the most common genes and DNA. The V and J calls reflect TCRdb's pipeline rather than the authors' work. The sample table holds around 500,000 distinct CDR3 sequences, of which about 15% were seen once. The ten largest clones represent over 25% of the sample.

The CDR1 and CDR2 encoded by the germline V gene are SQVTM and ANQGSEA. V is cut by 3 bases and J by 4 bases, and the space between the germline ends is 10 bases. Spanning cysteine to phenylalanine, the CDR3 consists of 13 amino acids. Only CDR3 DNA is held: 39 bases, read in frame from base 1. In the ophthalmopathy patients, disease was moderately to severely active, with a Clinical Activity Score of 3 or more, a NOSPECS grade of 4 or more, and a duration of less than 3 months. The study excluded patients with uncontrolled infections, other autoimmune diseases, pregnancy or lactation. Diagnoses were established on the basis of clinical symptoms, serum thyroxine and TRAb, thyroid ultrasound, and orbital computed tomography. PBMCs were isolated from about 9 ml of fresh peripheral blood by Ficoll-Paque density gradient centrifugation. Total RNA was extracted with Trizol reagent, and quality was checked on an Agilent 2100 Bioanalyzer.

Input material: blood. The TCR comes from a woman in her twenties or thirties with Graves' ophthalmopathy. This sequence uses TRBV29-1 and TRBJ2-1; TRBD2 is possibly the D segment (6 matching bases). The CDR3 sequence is CSVDREIYNEQFF. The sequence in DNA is TGCAGCGTTGACCGGGAGATTTACAATGAGCAGTTCTTC.